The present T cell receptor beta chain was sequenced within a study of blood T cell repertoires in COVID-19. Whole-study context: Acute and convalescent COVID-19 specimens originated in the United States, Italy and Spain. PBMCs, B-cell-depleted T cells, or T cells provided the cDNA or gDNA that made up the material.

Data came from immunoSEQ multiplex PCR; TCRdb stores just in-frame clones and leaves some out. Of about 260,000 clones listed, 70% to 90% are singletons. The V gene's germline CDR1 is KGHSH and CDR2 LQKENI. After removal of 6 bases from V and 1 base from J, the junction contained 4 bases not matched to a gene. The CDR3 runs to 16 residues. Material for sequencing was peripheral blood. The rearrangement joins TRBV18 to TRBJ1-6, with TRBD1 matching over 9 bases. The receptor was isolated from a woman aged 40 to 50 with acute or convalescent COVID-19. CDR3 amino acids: CASSGDRASYNSPLHF. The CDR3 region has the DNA TGTGCCAGCTCCGGGGACAGGGCTTCCTATAATTCACCCCTCCACTTT.